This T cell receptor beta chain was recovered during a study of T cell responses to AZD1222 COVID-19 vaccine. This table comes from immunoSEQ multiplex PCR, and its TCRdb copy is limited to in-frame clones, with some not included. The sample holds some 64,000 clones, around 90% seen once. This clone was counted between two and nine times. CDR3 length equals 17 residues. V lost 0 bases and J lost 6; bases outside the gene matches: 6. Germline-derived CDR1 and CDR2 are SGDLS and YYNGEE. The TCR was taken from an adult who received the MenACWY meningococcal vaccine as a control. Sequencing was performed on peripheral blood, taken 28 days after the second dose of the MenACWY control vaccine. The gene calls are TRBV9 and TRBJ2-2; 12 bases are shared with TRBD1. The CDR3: CASSVGGGTGGAGELFF. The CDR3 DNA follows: TGTGCCAGCAGCGTAGGCGGGGGGACAGGGGGCGCCGGGGAGCTGTTTTTT.